These T cell receptor beta chains were read from a single sample in a study of response to subunit inactivated influenza vaccine. Via MiXCR, TCRdb re-called the RT-PCR reads, giving one row per CDR3 protein. There are 200,000 to 300,000 distinct CDR3 sequences in the sample; more than 9% occur only once, and approximately 8.4% lies in the top ten. The sequencing used non-naive T cells sorted from PBMCs, collected roughly 15 days before vaccination. All receptors come from a man between 50 and 59 years old who received an inactivated influenza vaccine. The conserved cysteine and the conserved F or W are not part of the CDR3 here. Fields, in order: V gene, J gene, CDR3 protein.

V: TRBV4-2
J: TRBJ1-1
CDR3: ASSQDRVWGNTEAF

V: TRBV18
J: TRBJ1-3
CDR3: ASSLRTPGASGNTIY

V: TRBV5-1
J: TRBJ2-1
CDR3: ASSTILDLEQF

V: TRBV7-6
J: TRBJ2-7
CDR3: ASSLFTGRDEQY

V: TRBV20-1
J: TRBJ2-7
CDR3: SASAPVQRAYEQY

V: TRBV28
J: TRBJ1-2
CDR3: ASRYRGQLYGYT

V: TRBV5-1
J: TRBJ1-1
CDR3: ASSETVGMNTEAF

V: TRBV20-1
J: TRBJ2-2
CDR3: SAQRQGNTGELF

V: TRBV14
J: TRBJ2-1
CDR3: ASSRRSYNEQF

V: TRBV6-2/TRBV6-3
J: TRBJ2-2
CDR3: ASSWDSRTGELF

V: TRBV12-3/TRBV12-4
J: TRBJ2-7
CDR3: ASNGLAGAGEQY

V: TRBV5-1
J: TRBJ2-5
CDR3: ASMKGGHKGETQY

V: TRBV4-2
J: TRBJ2-1
CDR3: ASSQEAGRRQF

V: TRBV12-3/TRBV12-4
J: TRBJ1-2
CDR3: ASSLRIGAAVKLT